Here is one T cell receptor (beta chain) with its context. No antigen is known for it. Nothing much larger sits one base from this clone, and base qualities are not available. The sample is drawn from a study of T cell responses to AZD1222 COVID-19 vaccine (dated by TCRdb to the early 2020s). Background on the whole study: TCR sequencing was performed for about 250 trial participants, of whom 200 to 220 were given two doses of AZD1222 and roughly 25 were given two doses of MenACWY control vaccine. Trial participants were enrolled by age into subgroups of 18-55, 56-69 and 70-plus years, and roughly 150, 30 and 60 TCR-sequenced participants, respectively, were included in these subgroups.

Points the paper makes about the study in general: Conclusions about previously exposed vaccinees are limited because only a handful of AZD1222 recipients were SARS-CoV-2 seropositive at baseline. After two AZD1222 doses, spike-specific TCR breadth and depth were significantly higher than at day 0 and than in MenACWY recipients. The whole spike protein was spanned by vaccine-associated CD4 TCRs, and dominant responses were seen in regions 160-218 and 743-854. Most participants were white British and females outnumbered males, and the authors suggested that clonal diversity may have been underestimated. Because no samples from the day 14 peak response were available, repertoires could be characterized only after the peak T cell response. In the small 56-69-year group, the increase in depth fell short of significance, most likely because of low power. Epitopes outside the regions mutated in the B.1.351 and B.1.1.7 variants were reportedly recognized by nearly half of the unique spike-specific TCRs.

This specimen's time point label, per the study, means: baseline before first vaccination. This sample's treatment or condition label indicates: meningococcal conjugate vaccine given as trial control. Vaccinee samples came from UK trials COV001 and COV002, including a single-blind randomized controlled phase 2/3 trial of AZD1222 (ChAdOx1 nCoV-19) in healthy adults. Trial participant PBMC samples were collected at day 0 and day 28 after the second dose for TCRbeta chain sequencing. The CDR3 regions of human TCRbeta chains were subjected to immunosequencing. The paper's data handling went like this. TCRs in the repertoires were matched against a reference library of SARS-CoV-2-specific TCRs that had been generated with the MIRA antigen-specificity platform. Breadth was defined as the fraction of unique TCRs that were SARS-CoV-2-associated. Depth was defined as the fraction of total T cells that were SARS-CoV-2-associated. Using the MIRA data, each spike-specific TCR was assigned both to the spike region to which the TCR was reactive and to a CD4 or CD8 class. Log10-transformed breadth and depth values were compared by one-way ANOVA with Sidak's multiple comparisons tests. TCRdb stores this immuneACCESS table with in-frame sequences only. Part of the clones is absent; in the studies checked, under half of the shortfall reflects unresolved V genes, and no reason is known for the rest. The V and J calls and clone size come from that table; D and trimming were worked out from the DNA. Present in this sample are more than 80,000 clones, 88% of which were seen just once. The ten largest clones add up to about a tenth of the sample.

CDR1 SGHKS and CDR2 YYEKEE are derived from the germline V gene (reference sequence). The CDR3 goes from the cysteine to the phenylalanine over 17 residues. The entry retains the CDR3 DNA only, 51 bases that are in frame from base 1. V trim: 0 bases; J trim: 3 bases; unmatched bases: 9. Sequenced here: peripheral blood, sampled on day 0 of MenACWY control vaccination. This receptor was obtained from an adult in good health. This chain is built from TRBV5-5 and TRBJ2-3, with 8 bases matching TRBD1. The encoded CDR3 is CASSLVAQGAPTDTQYF. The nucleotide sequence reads TGTGCCAGCAGCTTGGTGGCTCAGGGGGCGCCTACAGATACGCAGTATTTT.